This T cell receptor (beta chain) came from a study of T-cell reconstitution after alpha-beta-depleted transplantation in children. TCRbeta library preparation incorporated unique molecular identifiers. TCRdb redid the calling of the PCR reads with MiXCR, one entry per CDR3 protein. This sample has just under 550,000 distinct CDR3 sequences, with 15% to 20% found just once. This CDR3 is 15 amino acids long. Between the trimmed V and J ends, which lost 4 bases and 2 bases, there was a span of 13 bases. The source of this sequence is a human donor who donated a stem cell graft to a child with acute lymphoblastic leukemia. The sample consisted of PBMCs from the stem cell graft donor, taken from the stem cell graft. The rearrangement links TRBV12-3 or TRBV12-4 to TRBJ2-3; weak D call: TRBD1 (5 bases). The CDR3: CASSSIRGFTDTQYF. CDR3 DNA: TGTGCCAGCAGTTCCATAAGGGGATTCACAGATACGCAGTATTTT.